This is a list of T cell receptor beta chains from one sample in a study of blood T cell repertoires in COVID-19. Sequenced by immunoSEQ multiplex PCR; TCRdb stores in-frame clones only, minus some. The top ten clones hold about 0.7% of a sample with more than 250,000 clones, approximately 91% of them seen once. The sequencing input was peripheral blood. These receptors originate from a human donor in a cohort sampled during active COVID-19. CDR3s include the opening cysteine and the closing phenylalanine or tryptophan. The D gene is left open where the match is weak. Size is omitted from some rows. Given values are once, few, many or a class for expanded clones.

D gene	V gene	J gene	clone size	CDR3 protein	CDR3 DNA
.	TRBV4-3	TRBJ1-1	.	CASSEGQMNTEAFF	TGCGCCAGCAGCGAAGGACAGATGAACACTGAAGCTTTCTTT
.	TRBV6-5	TRBJ1-2	.	CASSYHGQYGYTF	TGTGCCAGCAGTTACCATGGACAGTATGGCTACACCTTC
TRBD1	TRBV4-2	TRBJ1-1	.	CASSPKTPGQGGTEAFF	TGTGCCAGCAGCCCTAAAACACCGGGACAGGGTGGCACTGAAGCTTTCTTT
TRBD1	TRBV30	TRBJ1-1	.	CAWEGARKAFF	TGTGCCTGGGAGGGGGCTCGAAAAGCTTTCTTT
TRBD2	TRBV7-3	TRBJ2-1	.	CASSSGGLAALSFTYNEQFF	TGTGCCAGCAGCTCTGGCGGACTAGCGGCCCTGAGCTTTACCTACAATGAGCAGTTCTTC
.	TRBV30	TRBJ1-6	.	CAWSVLSGDPRSPLHF	TGTGCCTGGAGTGTACTCTCGGGGGACCCCAGGTCACCCCTCCACTTT
TRBD2	TRBV7-3	TRBJ2-3	.	CASSPTQYRLAGVLDTQYF	TGTGCCAGCAGCCCGACCCAATACCGACTAGCGGGAGTTTTAGATACGCAGTATTTT
TRBD2	TRBV11-2	TRBJ2-7	once	CASRRRGERDEQYF	TGTGCCAGCCGTCGTCGGGGGGAGAGGGACGAGCAGTACTTC
.	TRBV5-6	TRBJ1-2	.	CASSLAGGYGYTF	TGTGCCAGCAGCTTGGCCGGGGGCTATGGCTACACCTTC
TRBD2	TRBV6-1	TRBJ2-1	.	CASSELTSGRAREQFF	TGTGCCAGCAGTGAACTGACTAGCGGGAGGGCCAGGGAGCAGTTCTTC
.	TRBV7-2	TRBJ1-1	.	CASSLNWGGTEAFF	TGTGCCAGCTCCCTTAACTGGGGGGGCACTGAAGCTTTCTTT
TRBD1	TRBV7-9	TRBJ2-7	.	CASSSGQGGSYEQYF	TGTGCCAGCAGCTCAGGACAGGGGGGGTCCTACGAGCAGTACTTC
TRBD2	TRBV4-3	TRBJ2-7	.	CASSASGGASLEQYF	TGCGCCAGCAGCGCTAGCGGGGGGGCCTCTCTCGAGCAGTACTTC
.	TRBV21-1	TRBJ2-4	.	CASSKRTAPIAKNIQYF	TGTGCCAGCAGCAAAAGGACTGCCCCTATAGCCAAAAACATTCAGTACTTC
.	TRBV25-1	TRBJ2-7	.	CASSESLGDIHSYEQYF	TGTGCCAGCAGTGAATCTTTGGGGGACATCCATTCCTACGAGCAGTACTTC
.	TRBV19	TRBJ1-1	.	CASFRARDTEAFF	TGTGCCAGTTTCAGGGCTCGGGACACTGAAGCTTTCTTT
.	TRBV19	TRBJ2-4	.	CASSIDLAKNIQYF	TGTGCCAGTAGTATAGACCTAGCCAAAAACATTCAGTACTTC
.	TRBV21-1	TRBJ2-7	.	CASGNRGRGFQQYF	TGTGCCAGCGGAAACAGGGGGCGGGGGTTTCAGCAGTACTTC
TRBD1	TRBV6-5	TRBJ1-2	.	CASRGTGSSKGYTF	TGTGCCAGCAGGGGGACAGGGTCCTCTAAGGGCTACACCTTC
TRBD1	TRBV2	TRBJ1-1	.	CASRDYRGGPNTEAFF	TGTGCCAGCAGAGACTACAGGGGGGGACCGAACACTGAAGCTTTCTTT
.	TRBV27	TRBJ1-5	once	CASNRQSINNSNQPQHF	TGTGCCAGCAATCGACAAAGCATCAACAATAGCAATCAGCCCCAGCATTTT
.	TRBV28	TRBJ1-2	.	CASSFGPGAYGYTF	TGTGCCAGCAGTTTCGGCCCGGGAGCCTATGGCTACACCTTC
TRBD1	TRBV11-3	TRBJ2-1	.	CASSLGGFGTGANNEQFF	TGTGCCAGCAGCTTAGGTGGTTTCGGGACAGGGGCGAACAATGAGCAGTTCTTC
.	TRBV6-6	TRBJ1-2	.	CASSAQVGVGYTF	TGTGCCAGCAGTGCACAGGTTGGTGTTGGCTACACCTTC
TRBD1	TRBV5-1	TRBJ1-1	.	CASSFFQGAYTEAFF	TGCGCCAGCAGCTTCTTTCAGGGGGCATACACTGAAGCTTTCTTT
TRBD2	TRBV28	TRBJ2-5	.	CASLRGGGWETQYF	TGTGCCAGCCTTCGGGGGGGCGGCTGGGAGACCCAGTACTTC
.	TRBV5-1	TRBJ2-5	.	CASSPGIVETQYF	TGCGCCAGCAGCCCCGGGATTGTAGAGACCCAGTACTTC
TRBD1	TRBV7-9	TRBJ1-3	once	CASSHAISSGTGFRNTIYF	TGTGCCAGCAGCCACGCAATCAGTTCCGGGACAGGGTTCAGGAACACCATATATTTT
.	TRBV5-1	TRBJ1-2	.	CASSFAGRDGYTF	TGCGCCAGCAGCTTCGCCGGGAGGGATGGCTACACCTTC
TRBD2	TRBV27	TRBJ2-1	.	CASLPDGTSGFHNEQFF	TGTGCCAGCCTACCCGACGGGACTAGCGGGTTTCACAATGAGCAGTTCTTC
.	TRBV5-4	TRBJ2-7	.	CASSLRGGVSYEQYF	TGTGCCAGCAGCTTAAGGGGGGGGGTCTCCTACGAGCAGTACTTC
TRBD2	TRBV6-5	TRBJ2-7	once	CASSPPAGGTYEQYF	TGTGCCAGCAGTCCTCCAGCCGGGGGGACCTACGAGCAGTACTTC
TRBD1	TRBV6-5	TRBJ1-3	.	CASRADRVSGNTIYF	TGTGCCAGCAGGGCGGACAGGGTTTCGGGAAACACCATATATTTT
TRBD2	TRBV7-2	TRBJ2-2	.	CASSLVRGGVNTGELFF	TGTGCCAGCAGCTTAGTCCGCGGGGGAGTCAACACCGGGGAGCTGTTTTTT
TRBD1	TRBV6-5	TRBJ1-2	.	CASSRMGQTYGYTF	TGTGCCAGCAGTCGCATGGGACAGACCTATGGCTACACCTTC
TRBD1	TRBV9	TRBJ2-7	once	CASSVGGDRGYEQYF	TGTGCCAGCAGCGTAGGGGGGGACAGGGGTTACGAGCAGTACTTC
.	TRBV6-2/TRBV6-3	TRBJ1-1	once	CASSYRERGTEAFF	TGTGCCAGCAGTTATCGAGAACGGGGCACTGAAGCTTTCTTT
TRBD2	TRBV19	TRBJ2-5	.	CASSRSPSGGQETQYF	TGTGCCAGTAGTAGATCTCCTAGCGGGGGCCAAGAGACCCAGTACTTC